These 18 T cell receptor beta chains were all obtained from the same sample, sequenced in a study of blood T cell repertoires in COVID-19. Data came from immunoSEQ multiplex PCR; TCRdb stores just in-frame clones and leaves some out. The sample consists of 650,000 to 800,000 clones, more than 80% of them appearing once. The sequencing input was peripheral blood. Every receptor here comes from a woman aged 18 to 35 with acute or convalescent COVID-19.

CDR3 loop: CATSRGQDQNYGYTF. CDR3 bases: TGTGCCACCAGCAGAGGACAGGATCAGAACTATGGCTACACCTTC. The chain has TRBV15 and TRBJ1-2; D might be TRBD1 (6 bases). Germline V CDR1 and CDR2: LNHNV, YYDKDF (reference sequence). CDR3 length equals 15 residues. The V end was cut by 1 base, the J end by 2 bases, with 11 bases between.

The gene calls are TRBV14 and TRBJ1-2; D gene uncertain. Germline V CDR1 and CDR2: SGHDN, FVKESK. This CDR3 contains 16 residues. The V end lost 0 bases, the J end lost 13 bases, and 24 bases lay between the germline ends. The CDR3 coding sequence is TGTGCCAGCAGCCAAGAATTGGCGGCAGCCGCTAATCTCGTCACCTTC. Residues: CASSQELAAAANLVTF. The full variable domain, completed using reference TRBV14 and TRBJ1-2, is EAGVTQFPSHSVIEKGQTVTLRCDPISGHDNLYWYRRVMGKEIKFLLHFVKESKQDESGMPNNRFLAERTGGTYSTLKVQPAELEDSGVYFCASSQELAAAANLVTFGSGTRLTVV.

The gene calls are TRBV12-5 and TRBJ1-5; possible D gene TRBD1, 5 bases. This CDR3 spans 14 amino acids. V was cut by 4 bases and J by 5 bases, with 12 bases left in between. The germline gives CDR1 LGHNT, CDR2 FRNRAP. CDR3 loop: CASGYGDSYQPQHF. The DNA for the CDR3 is TGTGCTAGTGGTTACGGAGACAGCTATCAGCCCCAGCATTTT.

A single count supports this clone. The rearrangement joins TRBV10-2 to TRBJ2-7, with D possibly TRBD2 on 5 matching bases. Trimming took off 5 bases at V and 3 bases at J, with 11 bases between the two ends. In germline, CDR1 is WSHSY, CDR2 SAAADI. The length of the CDR3 is 13 residues. CDR3 loop: CASSSGFYYEQYF. DNA for the CDR3: TGCGCCAGCAGTTCGGGATTCTACTACGAGCAGTACTTC.

The chain uses TRBV27 and TRBJ2-3, with D possibly matching TRBD2 (5 bases). The V and J ends lost 0 bases and 2 bases respectively, with 9 bases between them. The CDR3 sequence is 15 residues long. Germline assignment: CDR1 MNHEY and CDR2 SMNVEV (reference sequence). This chain's CDR3 is CASSLSGGLTDTQYF. DNA of the CDR3: TGTGCCAGCAGTTTATCTGGTGGACTCACAGATACGCAGTATTTT.

The genes are TRBV6-5 and TRBJ2-7, with D tentatively TRBD1 (5 bases). This CDR3 region has 13 residues. The ends were cut back, 2 bases at V and 7 bases at J, with 12 bases in the middle. Germline assignment: CDR1 MNHEY and CDR2 SVGAGI. The CDR3 region has the DNA TGTGCCAGCAGTTACCGGGCAGGGCGAGAGCAGTACTTC. Protein sequence: CASSYRAGREQYF.

The chain couples TRBV18 to TRBJ2-7, with 12 bases fitting TRBD1. The V gene end was trimmed by 3 bases and the J gene end by 7 bases; junction bases not matched to a gene: 10. This CDR3 spans 16 amino acids. Germline values: CDR1 KGHSH, CDR2 LQKENI. Written as DNA, the CDR3 is TGTGCCAGCTCACCGCGAGTAGGGACAGGGGGCTATGAGCAGTACTTC. Protein product: CASSPRVGTGGYEQYF.

The rearrangement links TRBV4-2 to TRBJ1-5, with D possibly being TRBD1 (5 bases). The V gene lost 0 bases and the J gene lost 4 bases, with 13 bases spanning the gap. This CDR3 has 16 amino acids. In germline, CDR1 is LGHNA, CDR2 YNFKEQ. The DNA of the CDR3 is TGTGCCAGCAGCCAAGAGGGGGGTCGAAGAAATCAGCCCCAGCATTTT. Amino acid sequence: CASSQEGGRRNQPQHF.

This chain links TRBV6-5 with TRBJ1-3, with 7 bases fitting TRBD1. V lost 6 bases, J lost 3 bases, and 8 bases stayed unmatched. Germline-derived CDR1 and CDR2 are MNHEY and SVGAGI. CDR3 size: 15 residues. The CDR3 nucleotides are TGTGCCAGCAGCGACCAGGGGGTAGGTGGAAACACCATATATTTT. Its protein product is CASSDQGVGGNTIYF.

The rearrangement joins TRBV2 to TRBJ1-2; TRBD1 aligns across 9 bases. Germline CDR1 is SNHLY and CDR2 is FYNNEI. The J segment lost 0 bases and the V segment lost 2 bases, leaving 10 bases of the junction unmatched. The CDR3 is 18 residues long. The chain's CDR3 is CASSESDRGIGPNYGYTF. CDR3 DNA sequence: TGTGCCAGCAGTGAATCGGACAGGGGAATCGGCCCTAACTATGGCTACACCTTC.

The J gene is TRBJ1-2, the V gene TRBV19, with D uncertain. CDR1 LNHDA and CDR2 SQIVND come from the germline V gene (reference sequence). V was cut by 7 bases and J by 0 bases, with 6 bases left in between. The CDR3 is made up of 12 amino acids. In DNA form, the CDR3 reads TGTGCCAGTATTACAGCTAACTATGGCTACACCTTC. Translated, it gives CASITANYGYTF.

The chain employs TRBV5-6 and TRBJ1-4; 7 bases match TRBD1. Germline V gene lookup returns CDR1 SGHDT and CDR2 YYEEEE. There are 16 residues in the CDR3. V lost 3 bases, J lost 3 bases, and 8 bases stayed unmatched. CDR3 sequence: CASSWRGRGPNEKLFF. In DNA form, the CDR3 reads TGTGCCAGCAGCTGGAGGGGGCGAGGCCCTAATGAAAAACTGTTTTTT.

The gene calls are TRBV6-5 and TRBJ1-4, with D unresolved. Germline loops: CDR1 MNHEY, CDR2 SVGAGI. The CDR3 contains 14 residues. V was pared by 6 bases and J by 3 bases, with 11 bases between. The CDR3 bases are TGTGCCAGCAGGGGCAATTGGGCTAATGAAAAACTGTTTTTT. Translation gives CASRGNWANEKLFF.

The chain carries TRBV29-1 and TRBJ2-7, with D perhaps matching TRBD1 (6 bases). CDR1 and CDR2 (germline): SQVTM, ANQGSEA. Trimming pared 5 bases from V and 3 bases from J, leaving 14 bases between. The CDR3 runs to 13 residues. The CDR3 is CSVMTGRDYEQYF. CDR3 coding DNA: TGCAGCGTTATGACAGGCCGGGACTACGAGCAGTACTTC.

The chain couples TRBV24-1 to TRBJ2-3, with 7 bases fitting TRBD1. In germline, CDR1 is KGHDR, CDR2 SFDVKD. With V trimmed by 4 bases and J by 4 bases, 7 bases remained unmatched. The CDR3 sequence is 15 residues long. The CDR3 sequence is CATSDPTGQADTQYF. The CDR3 nucleotides are TGTGCCACCAGTGACCCGACAGGGCAGGCAGATACGCAGTATTTT.

The chain couples TRBV4-2 to TRBJ1-2; no firm D call. The CDR3 contains 14 residues. Germline V lookup: CDR1 LGHNA, CDR2 YNFKEQ. Trimming stripped 0 bases from V and 7 bases from J, with 12 bases between. CDR3 loop: CASSQDEGLGGYTF. In DNA, the CDR3 is TGTGCCAGCAGCCAAGATGAGGGATTAGGTGGCTACACCTTC.

The rearrangement links TRBV9 to TRBJ2-3; the D gene is possibly TRBD2 (5 bases). Trimming took off 4 bases at V and 4 bases at J, with 16 bases between the two ends. Germline loops: CDR1 SGDLS, CDR2 YYNGEE. The CDR3 extends over 15 amino acids. The CDR3 DNA follows: TGTGCCAGCAGCCCCCCCGGCGGGCGTCCAGATACGCAGTATTTT. Translating gives CASSPPGGRPDTQYF. Variable domain in full (rest from reference TRBV9 and TRBJ2-3): DSGVTQTPKHLITATGQRVTLRCSPRSGDLSVYWYQQSLDQGLQFLIQYYNGEERAKGNILERFSAQQFPDLHSELNLSSLELGDSALYFCASSPPGGRPDTQYFGPGTRLTVL.

V and J are TRBV18 and TRBJ2-7; tentatively, D is TRBD1 (6 bases). The CDR3 is 15 residues long. Between the trimmed V and J ends, which lost 0 bases and 2 bases, there was a span of 11 bases. Germline CDR1 and CDR2: KGHSH and LQKENI. CDR3 DNA sequence: TGTGCCAGCTCACCACCGAACAGGGTTCCCTACGAGCAGTACTTC. Translated: CASSPPNRVPYEQYF.